This TCR beta chain was identified in a study of T cells in Graves' hyperthyroidism and ophthalmopathy. Overall study context: Once the initial diagnosis was made, peripheral blood was obtained before any treatment.

RNA transcripts yielded amplified TCR beta CDR3 regions. Researchers ran a first-round RT-PCR on the TCR CDR3 using the HTBI primer set. TCRdb re-called the multiplex PCR reads through MiXCR, storing one row per CDR3 protein. Seen here are about 400,000 distinct CDR3 sequences, roughly 14% observed once, and the top ten hold around 14%. This clonotype was seen ten or more times. Diagnoses rested on clinical symptoms, serum thyroxine and TRAb, thyroid ultrasound and orbital computed tomography. CDR3 size: 14 residues. The germline V gene has CDR1 MNHEY and CDR2 SMNVEV (reference sequence). V gave up 2 bases and J gave up 2 bases, with 8 bases separating them.

Source material: blood. This receptor was identified in a man younger than 30 with Graves' ophthalmopathy. V is TRBV27 and J is TRBJ2-3; D not certain. CDR3 sequence: CASSLAAATDTQYF. DNA for the CDR3: TGTGCCAGCAGTTTAGCTGCTGCCACAGATACGCAGTATTTT.